The 9 T cell receptor beta chains presented below share a single source sample, sequenced in a study of STAT5B mutations in CD4+ large granular lymphocyte leukemia. Clones were read by immunoSEQ multiplex PCR, and TCRdb kept only the in-frame ones, dropping some. Among about 32,000 clones listed, around 81% were seen once. The sequenced sample consisted of CD4+ T cells from blood buffy coats. All receptors come from a human donor in good health.

V is TRBV19 and J is TRBJ1-1, with a tentative D call TRBD1 (5 bases). There are 15 residues in the CDR3. Trimming shortened V by 4 bases and J by 5 bases, and 17 bases separated the two germline ends. Germline loops: CDR1 LNHDA, CDR2 SQIVND (reference sequence). CDR3 nucleotide sequence: TGTGCCAGTAGTACCCACCCTTGGGAGGGGACTGAAGCTTTCTTT. This gives the protein CASSTHPWEGTEAFF. Full variable domain (outside the CDR3, taken from reference TRBV19 and TRBJ1-1): DGGITQSPKYLFRKEGQNVTLSCEQNLNHDAMYWYRQDPGQGLRLIYYSQIVNDFQKGDIAEGYSVSREKKESFPLTVTSAQKNPTAFYLCASSTHPWEGTEAFFGQGTRLTVV.

The gene calls are TRBV11-2 and TRBJ2-7, with TRBD1 identical over 8 bases. The CDR3 length is 15 residues. Germline V gives CDR1 SGHAT, CDR2 FQNNGV. Losses at the gene ends were 5 bases for V and 6 bases for J; bases not matched to a gene: 12. The CDR3 here is CASSDGRTGSTEQYF. In nucleotides, the CDR3 is TGTGCCAGCAGCGATGGAAGGACAGGGTCAACCGAGCAGTACTTC.

The rearrangement joins TRBV5-5 to TRBJ1-1; 12 positions match TRBD1. Germline V CDR1 and CDR2: SGHKS, YYEKEE (reference sequence). The CDR3 has 17 amino acids. V shed 4 bases and J 3 bases; nucleotides not matched to a gene: 10. CDR3 coding DNA: TGTGCCAGCAGCCTGGGACAGGGGGCTTTGTTGGACACTGAAGCTTTCTTT. Its protein product is CASSLGQGALLDTEAFF.

The V and J genes are TRBV5-1 and TRBJ2-1, with D possibly called TRBD1 or TRBD2 (6 bases each). Trimming removed 2 bases at V and 7 bases at J, with 19 bases between. Germline V lookup: CDR1 SGHRS, CDR2 YFSETQ. The CDR3 length is 16 residues. CDR3 protein: CASSFGGGSRGNEQFF. CDR3 bases: TGCGCCAGCAGCTTTGGGGGAGGTAGCAGGGGTAATGAGCAGTTCTTC.

The rearrangement joins TRBV30 to TRBJ2-1, with TRBD2 identical over 7 bases. The CDR3 is 14 amino acids. From germline, CDR1 is GTSNPN and CDR2 SVGIG (reference sequence). V shed 2 bases, J shed 6 bases, and the junction held 7 bases outside the gene matches. The CDR3 coding sequence is TGTGCCTGGAGTACGGGGCTAGCGGCCAATGAGCAGTTCTTC. Its protein product is CAWSTGLAANEQFF.

This clone has just one count. The genes are TRBV10-3 and TRBJ2-7; no definite D call. Germline CDR1 is ENHRY and CDR2 is SYGVKD. This CDR3 region has 12 residues. The V and J ends lost 4 bases and 4 bases respectively, with 8 bases between them. The CDR3 loop is CAISVQLYEQYF. DNA of the CDR3: TGTGCCATCAGTGTTCAACTTTACGAGCAGTACTTC.

V usage is TRBV10-3 and J usage is TRBJ2-2, with 8 bases that match TRBD1. The CDR3 spans 17 residues. V lost 3 bases to trimming and J lost 4 bases; unmatched junction nucleotides: 10. Germline V lookup: CDR1 ENHRY, CDR2 SYGVKD. This CDR3 reads CAISENRGYRITGELFF. CDR3 DNA sequence: TGTGCCATCAGTGAAAACAGGGGGTATCGAATCACCGGGGAGCTGTTTTTT.

This chain links TRBV7-2 with TRBJ2-3; D not certain. Germline assignment: CDR1 SGHTA and CDR2 FQGNSA. The V end lost 3 bases, the J end lost 0 bases, and 7 bases lay between the germline ends. The CDR3 loop spans 14 amino acids. CDR3 bases: TGTGCCAGCAGCTTCACCGACAGCACAGATACGCAGTATTTT. Protein sequence: CASSFTDSTDTQYF.

The rearrangement links TRBV12-5 to TRBJ2-1; the match to TRBD1 covers 7 bases. Looked up from germline, CDR1 is LGHNT and CDR2 is FRNRAP. After removal of 4 bases from V and 13 bases from J, the junction contained 7 bases not matched to a gene. CDR3 length: 12 residues. The CDR3 nucleotides read TGTGCTAGTGGTTCCGAGTACAGGGGACAGTTCTTC. This encodes CASGSEYRGQFF.